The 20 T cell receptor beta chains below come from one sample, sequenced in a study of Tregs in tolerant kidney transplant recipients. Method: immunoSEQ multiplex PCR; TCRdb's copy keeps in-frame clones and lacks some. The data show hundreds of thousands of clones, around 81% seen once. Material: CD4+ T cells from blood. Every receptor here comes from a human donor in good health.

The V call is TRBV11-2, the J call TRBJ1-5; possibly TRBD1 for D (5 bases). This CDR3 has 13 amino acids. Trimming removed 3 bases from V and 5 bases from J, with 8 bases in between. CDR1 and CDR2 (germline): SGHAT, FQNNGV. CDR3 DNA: TGTGCCAGCAGCTTGAGCAGGGATCAGCCCCAGCATTTT. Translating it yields CASSLSRDQPQHF.

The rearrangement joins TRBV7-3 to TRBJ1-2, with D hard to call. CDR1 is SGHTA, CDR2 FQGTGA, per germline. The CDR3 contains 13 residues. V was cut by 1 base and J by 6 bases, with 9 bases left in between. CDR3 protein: CASSLIREDGYTF. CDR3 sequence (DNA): TGTGCCAGCAGCTTAATCCGGGAGGATGGCTACACCTTC. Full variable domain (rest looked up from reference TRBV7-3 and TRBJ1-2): GAGVSQTPSNKVTEKGKYVELRCDPISGHTALYWYRQSLGQGPEFLIYFQGTGAADDSGLPNDRFFAVRPEGSVSTLKIQRTERGDSAVYLCASSLIREDGYTFGSGTRLTVV.

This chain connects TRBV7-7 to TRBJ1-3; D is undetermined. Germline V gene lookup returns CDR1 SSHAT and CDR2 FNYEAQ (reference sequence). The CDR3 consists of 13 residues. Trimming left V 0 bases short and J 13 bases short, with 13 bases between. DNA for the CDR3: TGTGCCAGCAGCTTAGCGCCTGCGGGTCCTATATATTTT. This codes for CASSLAPAGPIYF.

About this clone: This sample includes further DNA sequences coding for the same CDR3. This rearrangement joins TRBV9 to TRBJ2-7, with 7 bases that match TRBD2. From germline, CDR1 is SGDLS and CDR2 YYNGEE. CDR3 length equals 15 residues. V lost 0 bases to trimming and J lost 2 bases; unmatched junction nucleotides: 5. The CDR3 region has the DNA TGTGCCAGCAGCGTAGGGGGCGGGAGTACCTACGAGCAGTACTTC. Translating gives CASSVGGGSTYEQYF.

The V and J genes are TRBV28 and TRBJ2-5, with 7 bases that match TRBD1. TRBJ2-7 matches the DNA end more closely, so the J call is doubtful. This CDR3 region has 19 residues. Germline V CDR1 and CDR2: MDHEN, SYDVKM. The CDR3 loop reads CASSYRARDRGRGIYEQYF. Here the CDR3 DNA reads TGTGCCAGCAGTTACAGGGCAAGAGATCGGGGCAGGGGGATCTACGAGCAGTACTTC.

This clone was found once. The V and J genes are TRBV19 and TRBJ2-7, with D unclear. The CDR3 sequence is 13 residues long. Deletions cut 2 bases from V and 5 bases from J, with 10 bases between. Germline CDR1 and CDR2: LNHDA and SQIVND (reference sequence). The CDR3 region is CASSIRPSHEQYF. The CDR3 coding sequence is TGTGCCAGTAGTATAAGGCCATCCCACGAGCAGTACTTC.

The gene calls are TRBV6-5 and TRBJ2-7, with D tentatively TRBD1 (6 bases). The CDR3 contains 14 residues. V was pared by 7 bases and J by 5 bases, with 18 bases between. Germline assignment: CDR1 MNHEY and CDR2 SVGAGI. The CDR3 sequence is CASTPGTRGDEQYF. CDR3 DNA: TGTGCCAGCACTCCGGGGACCAGGGGTGACGAGCAGTACTTC.

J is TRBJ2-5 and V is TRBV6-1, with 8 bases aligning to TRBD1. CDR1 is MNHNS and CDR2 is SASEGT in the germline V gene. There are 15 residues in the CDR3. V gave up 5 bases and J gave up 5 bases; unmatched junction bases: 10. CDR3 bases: TGTGCCAGCAGTCCACGACAGGGGTCGATGGAGACCCAGTACTTC. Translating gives CASSPRQGSMETQYF.

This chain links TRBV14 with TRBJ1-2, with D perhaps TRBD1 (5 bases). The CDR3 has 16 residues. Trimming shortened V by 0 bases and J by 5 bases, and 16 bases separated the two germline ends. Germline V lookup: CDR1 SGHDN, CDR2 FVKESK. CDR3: CASSQDRKGPRYGYTF. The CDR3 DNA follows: TGTGCCAGCAGCCAAGATCGGAAGGGACCTCGATATGGCTACACCTTC.

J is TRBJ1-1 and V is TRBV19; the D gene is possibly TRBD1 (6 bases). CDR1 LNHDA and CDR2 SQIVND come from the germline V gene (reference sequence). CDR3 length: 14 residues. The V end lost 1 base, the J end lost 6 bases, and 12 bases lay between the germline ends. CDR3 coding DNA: TGTGCCAGTAGTATAGGTGGGACATCCTCTGAAGCTTTCTTT. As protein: CASSIGGTSSEAFF.

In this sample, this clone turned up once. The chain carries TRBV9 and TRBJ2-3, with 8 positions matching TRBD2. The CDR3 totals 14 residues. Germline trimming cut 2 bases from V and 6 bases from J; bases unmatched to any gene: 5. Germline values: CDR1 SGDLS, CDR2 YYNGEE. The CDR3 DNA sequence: TGTGCCAGCAGCGTTCTTTCGGGAGGGGATACGCAGTATTTT. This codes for CASSVLSGGDTQYF.

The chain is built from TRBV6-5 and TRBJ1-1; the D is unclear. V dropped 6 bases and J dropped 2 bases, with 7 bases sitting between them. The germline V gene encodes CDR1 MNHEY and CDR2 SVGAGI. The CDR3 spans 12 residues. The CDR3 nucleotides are TGTGCCAGCAGGCGTTTTAACACTGAAGCTTTCTTT. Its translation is CASRRFNTEAFF.

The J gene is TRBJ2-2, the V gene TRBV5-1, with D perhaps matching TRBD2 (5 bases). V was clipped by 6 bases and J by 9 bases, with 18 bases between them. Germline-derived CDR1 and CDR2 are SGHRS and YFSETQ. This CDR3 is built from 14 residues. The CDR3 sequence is CASMKVAGVWELFF. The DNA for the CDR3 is TGCGCCAGCATGAAGGTCGCGGGCGTGTGGGAGCTGTTTTTT.

The CDR3 is CASSPLTGGQETQYF. The CDR3 region has the DNA TGCGCCAGCAGCCCTCTAACGGGAGGCCAAGAGACCCAGTACTTC. This chain uses TRBV5-1 with TRBJ2-5, with 7 bases that match TRBD2. V was clipped by 4 bases and J by 1 base; unmatched bases: 7. The CDR3 is 15 residues long. Germline V gene data show CDR1 as SGHRS and CDR2 as YFSETQ.

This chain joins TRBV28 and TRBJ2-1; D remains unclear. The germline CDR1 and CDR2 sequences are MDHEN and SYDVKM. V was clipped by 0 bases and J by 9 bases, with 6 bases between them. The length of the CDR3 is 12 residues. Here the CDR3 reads CASSLWGGEQFF. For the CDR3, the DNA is TGTGCCAGCAGTTTATGGGGTGGTGAGCAGTTCTTC. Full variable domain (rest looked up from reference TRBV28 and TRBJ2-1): DVKVTQSSRYLVKRTGEKVFLECVQDMDHENMFWYRQDPGLGLRLIYFSYDVKMKEKGDIPEGYSVSREKKERFSLILESASTNQTSMYLCASSLWGGEQFFGPGTRLTVL.

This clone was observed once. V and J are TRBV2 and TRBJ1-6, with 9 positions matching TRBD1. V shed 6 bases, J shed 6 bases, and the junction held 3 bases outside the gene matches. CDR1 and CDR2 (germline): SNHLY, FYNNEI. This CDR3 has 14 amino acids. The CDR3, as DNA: TGTGCCAGCAGACGGGGACAGGGTAATTCACCCCTCCACTTT. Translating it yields CASRRGQGNSPLHF.

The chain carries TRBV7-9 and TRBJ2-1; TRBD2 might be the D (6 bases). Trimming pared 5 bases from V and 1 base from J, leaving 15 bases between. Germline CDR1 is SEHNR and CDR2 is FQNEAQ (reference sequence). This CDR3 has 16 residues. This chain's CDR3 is CASSNDRGTSYNEQFF. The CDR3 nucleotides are TGTGCCAGCAGCAATGACCGGGGGACGTCCTACAATGAGCAGTTCTTC.

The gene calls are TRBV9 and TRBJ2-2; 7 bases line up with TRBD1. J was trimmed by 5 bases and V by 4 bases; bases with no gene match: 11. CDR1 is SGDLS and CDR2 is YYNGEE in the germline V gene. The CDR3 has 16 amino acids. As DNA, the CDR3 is TGTGCCAGCAGCATCCGAGCGACAGGGTGGACCGGGGAGCTGTTTTTT. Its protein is CASSIRATGWTGELFF.

CDR3 DNA sequence: TGTGCCAGTAGTACCGGGACAGGGGGTGATCAGCCCCAGCATTTT. Translated: CASSTGTGGDQPQHF. The chain carries TRBV19 and TRBJ1-5, with 11 bases fitting TRBD1. CDR1 and CDR2 from the germline V gene are LNHDA and SQIVND (reference sequence). V shed 4 bases and J 5 bases; nucleotides not matched to a gene: 4. This CDR3 comprises 15 residues.

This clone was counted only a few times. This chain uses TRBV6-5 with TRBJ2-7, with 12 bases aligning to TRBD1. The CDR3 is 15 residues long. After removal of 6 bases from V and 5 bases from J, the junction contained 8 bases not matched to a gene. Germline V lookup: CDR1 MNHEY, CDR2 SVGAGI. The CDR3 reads CASRGDRGLPNEQYF. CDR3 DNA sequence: TGTGCCAGCAGGGGGGACAGGGGGCTTCCGAACGAGCAGTACTTC.